This entry lists 23 T cell receptor beta chains sequenced from one sample in a study of a mutant IDH1 vaccine in newly diagnosed glioma. This table comes from immunoSEQ multiplex PCR, and its TCRdb copy is limited to in-frame clones, with some not included. This sample has 85,000 to 100,000 clones, with roughly 75% found just once. The time point was: baseline, week 1 (first vaccination visit). Specified treatment: pre-vaccination baseline after standard-of-care therapy. The sequencing used PBMCs, collected from a glioma patient treated with radiotherapy, temozolomide or both. The receptor source for this set is a man aged 35 to 55 with glioma.

The chain joins TRBV5-6 to TRBJ2-1, with 16 bases fitting TRBD2. J was trimmed by 7 bases and V by 4 bases; bases with no gene match: 5. This CDR3 is built from 16 residues. Germline lookup yields CDR1 SGHDT and CDR2 YYEEEE. The CDR3 DNA reads TGTGCCAGCAGCGGGGGACTAGCGGGAGGGTGGAATGAGCAGTTCTTC. Its protein is CASSGGLAGGWNEQFF.

This chain connects TRBV5-1 to TRBJ2-1; 9 bases fit TRBD2. The CDR3 is 15 amino acids. CDR1 is SGHRS, CDR2 YFSETQ, per germline. Trimming removed 2 bases from V and 6 bases from J; junction bases left unmatched: 6. CDR3 residues: CASSFLAGVRNEQFF. Written as DNA, the CDR3 is TGCGCCAGCAGCTTCTTAGCGGGAGTGCGCAATGAGCAGTTCTTC.

J is TRBJ1-5 and V is TRBV7-9, with TRBD1 matching over 7 bases. J gave up 6 bases and V 3 bases, and 5 bases lay outside the gene matches. Germline-derived CDR1 and CDR2 are SEHNR and FQNEAQ (reference sequence). The CDR3 spans 14 residues. CDR3 sequence reads: CASSFTGAAQPQHF. The CDR3 DNA follows: TGTGCCAGCAGCTTTACAGGGGCAGCTCAGCCCCAGCATTTT. Supplemented by reference TRBV7-9 and TRBJ1-5, the full variable domain reads DTGVSQNPRHKITKRGQNVTFRCDPISEHNRLYWYRQTLGQGPEFLTYFQNEAQLEKSRLLSDRFSAERPKGSFSTLEIQRTEQGDSAMYLCASSFTGAAQPQHFGDGTRLSIL.

The chain recombines TRBV2 with TRBJ1-1, with TRBD1 as a possible D gene (6 bases). CDR1 and CDR2 from the germline V gene are SNHLY and FYNNEI. The length of the CDR3 is 13 residues. With 10 bases removed from V and 3 bases from J, the gap between germline ends came to 15 bases. CDR3 in DNA: TGTGCCAACGCGGGGGCGGGAGACACTGAAGCTTTCTTT. It is translated as CANAGAGDTEAFF.

A remark on this clone: The junction shows a germline mismatch at one end, possibly a read error. V usage is TRBV6-6 and J usage is TRBJ1-4; 8 bases are shared with TRBD1. Germline V gene data show CDR1 as MNHNY and CDR2 as SVGAGI (reference sequence). The CDR3 is 14 residues long. In nucleotides, the CDR3 is TGTACCAGCAGGGTTAGGACAGGGAACGAAAAACTGTTTTTT. This encodes CTSRVRTGNEKLFF.

This chain joins TRBV19 and TRBJ2-7; the D gene is possibly TRBD2 (5 bases). Germline-derived CDR1 and CDR2 are LNHDA and SQIVND (reference sequence). This CDR3 has 14 amino acids. With 5 bases removed from V and 2 bases from J, the gap between germline ends came to 13 bases. The CDR3 DNA follows: TGTGCCAGTAGTTCTCGGACTGTCCCCTACGAGCAGTACTTC. Its protein is CASSSRTVPYEQYF.

The count of this clone is one. The chain recombines TRBV10-1 with TRBJ1-6; the match to TRBD1 covers 7 bases. From germline, CDR1 is WNHNN and CDR2 SYGVQD (reference sequence). The V gene end was trimmed by 6 bases and the J gene end by 6 bases; junction bases not matched to a gene: 5. This CDR3 is 14 amino acids long. The DNA of the CDR3 is TGCGCCAGCAGCCCGACAGGGAGTAATTCACCCCTCCACTTT. It translates to CASSPTGSNSPLHF.

This chain links TRBV18 with TRBJ2-3; tentatively, D is TRBD2 (6 bases). The CDR3 is made up of 16 amino acids. Per the germline V gene, CDR1 is KGHSH and CDR2 is LQKENI. V was pared by 6 bases and J by 4 bases, with 20 bases between. CDR3 sequence: CASSTSWEGRSDTQYF. The CDR3 DNA is TGTGCCAGCTCGACCAGCTGGGAAGGGAGGTCAGATACGCAGTATTTT.

The rearrangement links TRBV28 to TRBJ2-7; 13 nucleotides align to TRBD2. V shed 2 bases, J shed 2 bases, and the junction held 6 bases outside the gene matches. The germline V gene has CDR1 MDHEN and CDR2 SYDVKM. CDR3 length: 17 amino acids. This CDR3 is CASSLVGGLAGPYEQYF. The CDR3 region has the DNA TGTGCCAGCAGTTTAGTGGGGGGACTAGCGGGACCCTACGAGCAGTACTTC.

This chain joins TRBV7-8 and TRBJ2-7; 7 nucleotides agree with TRBD2. This CDR3 is 15 amino acids long. J lost 4 bases, V lost 6 bases, and 12 bases had no gene match. Germline assignment: CDR1 SGHVS and CDR2 FQNEAQ. The CDR3 DNA follows: TGTGCCAGCAGTTCTGGGGGAGGGGATCTATACGAGCAGTACTTC. The encoded protein is CASSSGGGDLYEQYF.

The rearrangement links TRBV13 to TRBJ2-2, with 9 bases lining up with TRBD1. This CDR3 has 15 amino acids. Germline assignment: CDR1 PRHDT and CDR2 FYEKMQ (reference sequence). Germline trimming cut 4 bases from V and 5 bases from J; bases unmatched to any gene: 5. CDR3: CASSSSGTGTGELFF. The CDR3 DNA reads TGTGCCAGCAGCTCTTCCGGGACAGGGACCGGGGAGCTGTTTTTT.

This sequence joins TRBV6-1 and TRBJ1-2; D unresolved. CDR1 is MNHNS and CDR2 is SASEGT in the germline V gene. V lost 7 bases and J lost 2, with 17 bases in between. The CDR3 contains 15 residues. DNA of the CDR3: TGTGCCAGCATCCGCCGTAGGGCAGGCAACTATGGCTACACCTTC. This encodes CASIRRRAGNYGYTF.

This rearrangement joins TRBV14 to TRBJ2-7, with 7 bases fitting TRBD2. The CDR3 is 15 residues long. V was pared by 4 bases and J by 6 bases, with 12 bases of the junction left unmatched. Germline CDR1 and CDR2: SGHDN and FVKESK. CDR3 residues: CASSRGRAALGEQYF. CDR3 DNA sequence: TGTGCCAGCAGCCGGGGGAGGGCGGCTTTAGGCGAGCAGTACTTC. Using reference TRBV14 and TRBJ2-7 for the parts outside the CDR3, the full variable domain is EAGVTQFPSHSVIEKGQTVTLRCDPISGHDNLYWYRRVMGKEIKFLLHFVKESKQDESGMPNNRFLAERTGGTYSTLKVQPAELEDSGVYFCASSRGRAALGEQYFGPGTRLTVT.

This chain uses TRBV14 with TRBJ1-2; a possible D gene is TRBD1 (5 bases). Germline values: CDR1 SGHDN, CDR2 FVKESK. This CDR3 contains 15 residues. V was shortened by 4 bases and J by 4 bases, with 16 bases between the two germline ends. This chain's CDR3 is CASSLTGAKGYGYTF. CDR3 coding DNA: TGTGCCAGCAGCCTCACCGGGGCCAAGGGCTATGGCTACACCTTC.

CDR3 nucleotide sequence: TGTGCCAGCTCGAAAGGGGCGGGGACCCAGTACTTC. It encodes CASSKGAGTQYF. The V and J genes are TRBV27 and TRBJ2-5; D may match TRBD1 or TRBD2 (5 bases each). Per germline, CDR1 MNHEY and CDR2 SMNVEV (reference sequence). The CDR3 has 12 residues. V was shortened by 8 bases and J by 7 bases, with 14 bases between the two germline ends.

The chain links TRBV28 to TRBJ2-1; D is ambiguous. CDR3 length: 12 residues. V lost 8 bases, J lost 6 bases, and 11 bases lay in between. Germline CDR1 is MDHEN and CDR2 is SYDVKM. The CDR3 protein is CASARPPNEQFF. The CDR3 nucleotides are TGTGCCAGCGCAAGGCCCCCCAATGAGCAGTTCTTC.

The chain employs TRBV4-3 and TRBJ2-6; maybe TRBD2 (6 bases). The V end lost 0 bases, the J end lost 0 bases, and 15 bases lay between the germline ends. The CDR3 runs 19 residues. Per germline, CDR1 LGHNA and CDR2 YSLEER. The CDR3 DNA follows: TGCGCCAGCAGCCAAGACAACCCGGGACTGATCTCTGGGGCCAACGTCCTGACTTTC. Protein product: CASSQDNPGLISGANVLTF.

The chain employs TRBV7-6 and TRBJ1-2; 9 bases are shared with TRBD1. Germline V gives CDR1 SGHVS, CDR2 FNYEAQ. V trimming: 1 base; J trimming: 6 bases; junction bases outside the gene matches: 6. This CDR3 is 15 amino acids long. The CDR3, as DNA: TGTGCCAGCAGCTTAGTTGACAGGGGGGCCCATGGCTACACCTTC. Its translation is CASSLVDRGAHGYTF.

J is TRBJ1-2 and V is TRBV19, with 9 bases that match TRBD1. Trimming removed 5 bases from V and 4 bases from J; junction bases left unmatched: 5. Germline-derived CDR1 and CDR2 are LNHDA and SQIVND (reference sequence). The CDR3 loop spans 14 amino acids. CDR3 protein: CASSSQQGAYGYTF. The CDR3 region has the DNA TGTGCCAGTAGTTCTCAACAGGGGGCCTATGGCTACACCTTC.

This chain joins TRBV6-6 and TRBJ1-2; TRBD1 might be the D (6 bases). Looked up from germline, CDR1 is MNHNY and CDR2 is SVGAGI (reference sequence). Trimming shortened V by 6 bases and J by 5 bases, and 19 bases separated the two germline ends. The CDR3 totals 15 residues. The CDR3 nucleotides are TGTGCCAGCAGGGCCGACGGGGGCAGTGGTTATGGCTACACCTTC. This sequence encodes CASRADGGSGYGYTF.

This sequence joins TRBV6-6 and TRBJ1-1; maybe TRBD1 (5 bases). Germline V gives CDR1 MNHNY, CDR2 SVGAGI (reference sequence). The V end lost 5 bases, the J end lost 2 bases, and 12 bases lay between the germline ends. The CDR3 extends over 14 amino acids. The CDR3 sequence is CASSIRDRNTEAFF. The CDR3 DNA follows: TGTGCCAGCAGTATTAGGGACCGTAACACTGAAGCTTTCTTT.

Worth noting for this clone: The sample has other DNA sequences that encode this CDR3 too. The chain links TRBV10-3 to TRBJ2-7; D ambiguous. This CDR3 is built from 13 residues. V gave up 4 bases and J gave up 2 bases, with 9 bases separating them. The germline gives CDR1 ENHRY, CDR2 SYGVKD. The CDR3 reads CAISVDGTYEQYF. The CDR3 bases are TGTGCCATCAGTGTAGACGGTACCTACGAGCAGTACTTC.

This chain connects TRBV18 to TRBJ2-7; 12 nucleotides match TRBD2. Germline assignment: CDR1 KGHSH and CDR2 LQKENI. With V trimmed by 3 bases and J by 5 bases, 8 bases remained unmatched. The CDR3 covers 16 residues. The CDR3 loop reads CASSPLLAGGPHEQYF. The CDR3 bases are TGTGCCAGCTCACCCCTACTAGCGGGAGGTCCCCACGAGCAGTACTTC.